Shown below are 27 T cell receptor beta chains from a single sample sequenced in a study of T cell responses to AZD1222 COVID-19 vaccine. Repertoires were generated with immunoSEQ multiplex PCR, while TCRdb's copy carries only in-frame clones and drops some. The sample has approximately 80,000 clones, around 80% seen once. The sample was peripheral blood, taken on day 0 of AZD1222 vaccination. These receptor sequences come from an adult in good health.

The J gene is TRBJ2-7, the V gene TRBV30; the D gene is possibly TRBD1 (5 bases). The CDR3 is made up of 12 amino acids. Looked up from germline, CDR1 is GTSNPN and CDR2 is SVGIG (reference sequence). Trimming left V 5 bases short and J 0 bases short, with 8 bases between. DNA of the CDR3: TGTGCCTGGGGCGACAGCTCCTACGAGCAGTACTTC. It is translated as CAWGDSSYEQYF.

This rearrangement joins TRBV18 to TRBJ1-1; the match to TRBD1 covers 7 bases. After removal of 0 bases from V and 0 bases from J, the junction contained 1 base not matched to a gene. Per the germline V gene, CDR1 is KGHSH and CDR2 is LQKENI. This CDR3 region has 15 residues. CDR3 protein: CASSPPGQLNTEAFF. DNA for the CDR3: TGTGCCAGCTCACCACCGGGACAGTTGAACACTGAAGCTTTCTTT.

For the CDR3, the DNA is TGTGCCAGCAGCCAAGTTTTTGGGGGCGCATCTGAAGCTTTCTTT. Its protein product is CASSQVFGGASEAFF. J is TRBJ1-1 and V is TRBV14; a possible D gene is TRBD1 (6 bases). The CDR3 totals 15 residues. V lost 1 base and J lost 6, with 15 bases in between. The germline V gene has CDR1 SGHDN and CDR2 FVKESK.

This clone was seen a single time. This sequence joins TRBV24-1 and TRBJ1-5; the D gene is possibly TRBD1 (6 bases). The CDR3 has 16 amino acids. The V end lost 4 bases, the J end lost 7 bases, and 19 bases lay between the germline ends. CDR1 is KGHDR, CDR2 SFDVKD, per germline. CDR3: CATSDPLLRGRQPQHF. The DNA of the CDR3 is TGTGCCACCAGTGACCCCCTCCTCAGGGGAAGACAGCCCCAGCATTTT.

V gene TRBV7-8 combines with J gene TRBJ1-1; 10 nucleotides match TRBD1. The V gene's germline CDR1 is SGHVS and CDR2 FQNEAQ. V gave up 5 bases and J gave up 8 bases; unmatched junction bases: 11. This CDR3 is built from 15 residues. The CDR3 DNA reads as TGTGCCAGCAGCCATCCACCCGGGACAGGGGAGGAAGCTTTCTTT. It encodes CASSHPPGTGEEAFF.

The chain joins TRBV11-2 to TRBJ2-1, with TRBD1 matching 7 bases. The germline V gene encodes CDR1 SGHAT and CDR2 FQNNGV. The CDR3 sequence is 14 residues long. J was trimmed by 2 bases and V by 6 bases; bases with no gene match: 4. CDR3 residues: CASRSGQAYNEQFF. CDR3 in DNA: TGTGCCAGCAGATCAGGACAGGCCTACAATGAGCAGTTCTTC. The variable domain in full, completed from reference TRBV11-2 and TRBJ2-1, reads EAGVAQSPRYKIIEKRQSVAFWCNPISGHATLYWYQQILGQGPKLLIQFQNNGVVDDSQLPKDRFSAERLKGVDSTLKIQPAKLEDSAVYLCASRSGQAYNEQFFGPGTRLTVL.

This rearrangement joins TRBV5-1 to TRBJ2-7, with a weak D call TRBD1 (6 bases). Germline loops: CDR1 SGHRS, CDR2 YFSETQ. This CDR3 contains 13 residues. Trimming removed 0 bases from V and 2 bases from J, with 6 bases in between. The CDR3 DNA is TGCGCCAGCAGCTTGGACAGGGCCTACGAGCAGTACTTC. Its protein product is CASSLDRAYEQYF.

This clone has only a few counts. The V and J genes are TRBV7-9 and TRBJ1-2; D uncertain. Germline CDR1 is SEHNR and CDR2 is FQNEAQ (reference sequence). The CDR3 is made up of 13 amino acids. V lost 1 base and J 4 bases, leaving 7 bases between the germline ends. In DNA, the CDR3 is TGTGCCAGCAGCTTAGAAGCAGTCTATGGCTACACCTTC. Its protein is CASSLEAVYGYTF.

This clone was seen more than once but under ten times. This chain links TRBV7-9 with TRBJ1-1; D is ambiguous. V shed 4 bases and J shed 2 bases, with 8 bases lying between them. This CDR3 is built from 13 residues. CDR1 and CDR2 (germline): SEHNR, FQNEAQ (reference sequence). CDR3 sequence: CASSSRGNTEAFF. The CDR3 DNA reads TGTGCCAGCAGCTCGCGAGGAAACACTGAAGCTTTCTTT.

This chain uses TRBV2 with TRBJ2-6, with a tentative D call TRBD1 (6 bases). With 4 bases removed from V and 7 bases from J, the gap between germline ends came to 14 bases. The V gene's germline CDR1 is SNHLY and CDR2 FYNNEI. The CDR3 is 15 residues long. The CDR3 loop is CASSAGADTANVLTF. CDR3 nucleotide sequence: TGTGCCAGCAGTGCAGGGGCCGACACTGCCAACGTCCTGACTTTC.

This clone turned up a few times. The V gene is TRBV20-1, the J gene TRBJ1-2; D ambiguous. This CDR3 spans 9 amino acids. V was clipped by 7 bases and J by 6 bases, with 6 bases between them. Germline V CDR1 and CDR2: DFQATT, SNEGSKA (reference sequence). The CDR3 loop reads CSDVNGYTF. The CDR3 bases are TGCAGTGACGTCAATGGCTACACCTTC.

This chain connects TRBV19 to TRBJ2-7; 7 positions match TRBD1. CDR3 size: 14 residues. Looked up from germline, CDR1 is LNHDA and CDR2 is SQIVND (reference sequence). V was clipped by 4 bases and J by 2 bases; unmatched bases: 5. Here the CDR3 DNA reads TGTGCCAGTAGTACGACAGGGCAAACCTACGAGCAGTACTTC. Its translation is CASSTTGQTYEQYF.

Only a few counts were recorded for this clone. The chain combines TRBV7-9 with TRBJ2-3; D may be TRBD1 or TRBD2 (5 bases each). The germline gives CDR1 SEHNR, CDR2 FQNEAQ (reference sequence). Between the trimmed V and J ends, which lost 2 bases and 1 base, there was a span of 10 bases. The CDR3 is made up of 15 amino acids. The chain's CDR3 is CASSLRGVGTDTQYF. CDR3 nucleotides: TGTGCCAGCAGCTTACGAGGGGTGGGCACAGATACGCAGTATTTT.

This chain connects TRBV5-6 to TRBJ2-5; 7 positions match TRBD2. After removal of 4 bases from V and 4 bases from J, the junction contained 10 bases not matched to a gene. There are 15 residues in the CDR3. Germline CDR1 and CDR2: SGHDT and YYEEEE. The CDR3 nucleotides read TGTGCCAGCAGCGTTACCTACGGACTAGGAGAGACCCAGTACTTC. This translates into CASSVTYGLGETQYF.

The chain couples TRBV12-3 or TRBV12-4 to TRBJ2-3, with TRBD1 identical over 8 bases. The length of the CDR3 is 13 residues. V lost 3 bases, J lost 6 bases, and 2 bases stayed unmatched. The CDR3 loop reads CASSFDRGDTQYF. The CDR3 coding sequence is TGTGCCAGCAGTTTTGACAGGGGCGATACGCAGTATTTT.

The rearrangement links TRBV7-2 to TRBJ1-2; 9 bases are a match to TRBD1. The ends lost 5 bases at V and 4 bases at J; junction bases unmatched: 11. Germline V gene data show CDR1 as SGHTA and CDR2 as FQGNSA. This CDR3 spans 16 amino acids. The DNA of the CDR3 is TGTGCCAGCAGCCTCGGGACAGGGACTTTGAGCTATGGCTACACCTTC. This translates into CASSLGTGTLSYGYTF.

The chain uses TRBV5-1 and TRBJ1-2; TRBD1 aligns across 8 bases. The V gene's germline CDR1 is SGHRS and CDR2 YFSETQ. The V segment lost 0 bases and the J segment 10 bases; nucleotides outside the gene matches: 11. The CDR3 covers 15 residues. The DNA of the CDR3 is TGCGCCAGCAGCTTGGGTGTCAGGGGGCTGGGTGACTACACCTTC. It encodes CASSLGVRGLGDYTF.

This chain joins TRBV3-1 (or the pseudogene TRBV3-2) and TRBJ2-3, with 9 bases identical to TRBD2. The junction had 13 bases not matched to a gene; V was cut back by 3 bases and J by 0 bases. Germline CDR1 LGHDT, CDR2 YNNKEL (reference sequence). The CDR3 has 19 amino acids. The CDR3 loop reads CASSQFGAGGRPSTDTQYF. CDR3 bases: TGTGCCAGCAGCCAGTTTGGGGCGGGGGGGCGGCCTAGCACAGATACGCAGTATTTT.

The J gene is TRBJ1-1, the V gene TRBV5-1, with D tentatively TRBD1 (6 bases). Germline V gene lookup returns CDR1 SGHRS and CDR2 YFSETQ. There are 16 residues in the CDR3. V gave up 0 bases and J gave up 1 base, with 13 bases separating them. Here the CDR3 DNA reads TGCGCCAGCAGCTTGGGGGTCGGGGGCCAGAACACTGAAGCTTTCTTT. Translating gives CASSLGVGGQNTEAFF.

CDR3 sequence: CASRPQGARGYTF. The CDR3, as DNA: TGTGCCAGCAGGCCACAGGGGGCGCGCGGCTACACCTTC. The chain uses TRBV5-6 and TRBJ1-2; TRBD1 aligns across 9 bases. V was pared by 5 bases and J by 8 bases, with 7 bases of the junction left unmatched. This CDR3 has 13 amino acids. Per the germline V gene, CDR1 is SGHDT and CDR2 is YYEEEE.

The gene calls are TRBV6-1 and TRBJ1-1, with D perhaps TRBD1 (6 bases). CDR1 and CDR2 from the germline V gene are MNHNS and SASEGT. V lost 3 bases and J lost 2, with 13 bases in between. The CDR3 runs to 15 residues. The CDR3 DNA sequence: TGTGCCAGCAGTGACAGGGGAAAGCCTAACACTGAAGCTTTCTTT. Its translation is CASSDRGKPNTEAFF.

This clone is a singleton in its sample. The chain combines TRBV3-1 (or the pseudogene TRBV3-2) with TRBJ1-5; 7 bases are a match to TRBD1. CDR1 is LGHDT and CDR2 is YNNKEL in the germline V gene (reference sequence). J lost 3 bases, V lost 5 bases, and 10 bases had no gene match. This CDR3 has 16 amino acids. CDR3 loop: CASSTMTGTLNQPQHF. The CDR3 DNA follows: TGTGCCAGCAGCACTATGACAGGGACCCTCAATCAGCCCCAGCATTTT.

The chain is built from TRBV11-3 and TRBJ1-4, with TRBD1 matching 9 bases. Germline lookup yields CDR1 SGHNT and CDR2 YENEEA. V trimming: 3 bases; J trimming: 6 bases; junction bases outside the gene matches: 5. The CDR3 is made up of 15 amino acids. The CDR3 bases are TGTGCCAGCAGCTTCCGGGACAGGGAGGATGAAAAACTGTTTTTT. Protein product: CASSFRDREDEKLFF.

The chain has TRBV5-5 and TRBJ1-2; D remains unclear. This CDR3 comprises 13 residues. The germline V gene encodes CDR1 SGHKS and CDR2 YYEKEE (reference sequence). The ends were cut back, 4 bases at V and 4 bases at J, with 11 bases in the middle. In DNA, the CDR3 is TGTGCCAGCAGCGAAGAGGGCGCCTATGGCTACACCTTC. Residues: CASSEEGAYGYTF. The variable domain in full, with the rest retrieved from reference TRBV5-5 and TRBJ1-2, is DAGVTQSPTHLIKTRGQQVTLRCSPISGHKSVSWYQQVLGQGPQFIFQYYEKEERGRGNFPDRFSARQFPNYSSELNVNALLLGDSALYLCASSEEGAYGYTFGSGTRLTVV.

The chain has TRBV5-1 and TRBJ1-5, with D perhaps TRBD1 (5 bases). V dropped 1 base and J dropped 6 bases, with 5 bases sitting between them. Germline V gene sequence: CDR1 SGHRS, CDR2 YFSETQ. The CDR3 sequence is 12 residues long. The CDR3 is CASSLTGQPQHF. For the CDR3, the DNA is TGCGCCAGCAGCTTGACAGGTCAGCCCCAGCATTTT.

The table lists this clone with a few counts. The V call is TRBV5-4, the J call TRBJ1-2; 7 nucleotides agree with TRBD1. The CDR3 loop spans 14 amino acids. With V trimmed by 0 bases and J by 7 bases, 6 bases remained unmatched. In germline, CDR1 is SGHNT, CDR2 YYREEE (reference sequence). This CDR3 reads CASSLDRGTAGYTF. DNA of the CDR3: TGTGCCAGCAGCTTGGACAGGGGTACGGCTGGCTACACCTTC.

For the CDR3, the DNA is TGCAGCGTTGGGGGAGTCGGTGGCTACACCTTC. Translating gives CSVGGVGGYTF. The chain carries TRBV29-1 and TRBJ1-2; D not certain. Deletions cut 4 bases from V and 7 bases from J, with 10 bases between. Germline CDR1 is SQVTM and CDR2 is ANQGSEA. CDR3 length: 11 residues.